The 10 T cell receptor beta chains below come from one sample, sequenced in a study of blood T cell repertoires in COVID-19. This table comes from immunoSEQ multiplex PCR, and its TCRdb copy is limited to in-frame clones, with some not included. The sample has about 490,000 clones; 70% to 90% are singletons. The specimen sequenced was peripheral blood. These receptor sequences come from a human donor in a cohort sampled during active COVID-19.

The genes are TRBV18 and TRBJ2-7; 8 nucleotides align to TRBD1. The CDR3 contains 15 residues. Germline trimming cut 6 bases from V and 5 bases from J; bases unmatched to any gene: 12. Germline loops: CDR1 KGHSH, CDR2 LQKENI. CDR3 protein: CASSPTTAGGHEQYF. In DNA, the CDR3 is TGTGCCAGCTCGCCAACCACTGCAGGGGGCCACGAGCAGTACTTC. The full variable domain, rest sourced from reference TRBV18 and TRBJ2-7, is NAGVMQNPRHLVRRRGQEARLRCSPMKGHSHVYWYRQLPEEGLKFMVYLQKENIIDESGMPKERFSAEFPKEGPSILRIQQVVRGDSAAYFCASSPTTAGGHEQYFGPGTRLTVT.

This chain links TRBV4-3 with TRBJ1-1, with a possible D match to TRBD1 (5 bases). The CDR3 sequence is 15 residues long. Trimming left V 4 bases short and J 5 bases short, with 17 bases between. Germline CDR1 reads LGHNA; CDR2 reads YSLEER. CDR3 region: CASSPSGGGETEAFF. CDR3 nucleotide sequence: TGCGCCAGCAGCCCGAGTGGAGGAGGGGAAACTGAAGCTTTCTTT.

The V and J genes are TRBV7-3 and TRBJ1-1; no reliable D call. CDR1 is SGHTA, CDR2 FQGTGA, per germline. CDR3 size: 14 residues. Trimming removed 1 base at V and 5 bases at J, with 11 bases between. CDR3 loop: CASSLKGRDTEAFF. The DNA of the CDR3 is TGTGCCAGCAGCTTAAAAGGGAGGGATACTGAAGCTTTCTTT.

The rearrangement uses TRBV10-3 and TRBJ2-7; TRBD1 is a possible D gene (5 bases). CDR1 ENHRY and CDR2 SYGVKD come from the germline V gene. Between the trimmed V and J ends, which lost 2 bases and 2 bases, there was a span of 13 bases. The CDR3 is 15 residues long. As DNA, the CDR3 is TGTGCCATCAGTGAGGGAGTGGGGCAAGCCTACGAGCAGTACTTC. It translates to CAISEGVGQAYEQYF.

The chain employs TRBV5-4 and TRBJ2-7, with D maybe TRBD1 (6 bases). CDR3 length equals 14 residues. V was cut by 6 bases and J by 5 bases, with 18 bases left in between. The V gene's germline CDR1 is SGHNT and CDR2 YYREEE (reference sequence). The CDR3 loop reads CASNKRGLGDEQYF. CDR3 nucleotide sequence: TGTGCCAGCAATAAGAGGGGGTTAGGCGACGAGCAGTACTTC.

This clone was recorded only once. V usage is TRBV25-1 and J usage is TRBJ2-1; a weak D match, TRBD1 (6 bases). CDR3 length equals 16 residues. V gave up 4 bases and J gave up 5 bases, with 18 bases separating them. Germline values: CDR1 MGHDK, CDR2 SYGVNS. CDR3 DNA sequence: TGTGCCAGCAGTGGAACAGGGCCGCCCCCGGACAATGAGCAGTTCTTC. Protein product: CASSGTGPPPDNEQFF.

This clone has just a few counts. V usage is TRBV4-3 and J usage is TRBJ2-1, with 12 bases lining up with TRBD1. Losses at the gene ends were 5 bases for V and 10 bases for J; bases not matched to a gene: 3. The CDR3 has 13 amino acids. Germline lookup yields CDR1 LGHNA and CDR2 YSLEER. CDR3 sequence (DNA): TGCGCCAGCAGCTCCGGGACAGGGGGCGAGCAGTTCTTC. Translated: CASSSGTGGEQFF.

The chain combines TRBV21-1 with TRBJ2-2; the table's D call, TRBD2, has no DNA check behind it. TRBV21-1 is deemed a pseudogene. CDR3 length: 14 residues. CDR3 coding DNA: TGTGCCAGCCCGCGGCGGGGGCGGACCGGGGAGCTGTTTTTT. Residues: CASPRRGRTGELFF.

The rearrangement joins TRBV27 to TRBJ1-1; D remains ambiguous. V gave up 5 bases and J gave up 1 base, with 8 bases separating them. The CDR3 spans 13 residues. Germline V gene lookup returns CDR1 MNHEY and CDR2 SMNVEV (reference sequence). Here the CDR3 DNA reads TGTGCCAGCAGTATCACAGAGAACACTGAAGCTTTCTTT. Its translation is CASSITENTEAFF.

The V call is TRBV5-1, the J call TRBJ1-6; D uncertain. Between the trimmed V and J ends, which lost 0 bases and 5 bases, there was a span of 6 bases. The germline V gene encodes CDR1 SGHRS and CDR2 YFSETQ. The CDR3 runs to 14 residues. The CDR3 DNA sequence: TGCGCCAGCAGCTTGGCTCAGAATAATTCACCCCTCCACTTT. This gives the protein CASSLAQNNSPLHF.